This TCR beta chain comes out of a study of cytomegalovirus exposure and HLA in healthy donors. This CDR3 contains 18 residues. V was pared by 3 bases and J by 0 bases, with 11 bases of the junction left unmatched. Overall study findings and caveats: First-cohort TCR clusters tended to co-occur in the approximately 120 validation repertoires, a later analysis found.

As concerns this clone: Antigen: not known.

Profiled with immunoSEQ multiplex PCR; TCRdb holds only in-frame clones, not every one. Counted here are roughly 310,000 clones, 88% occurring once; the ten biggest clones make up 0.9% to 1%. Input material: PBMCs. The origin of this receptor is a young man in good health and CMV-seronegative. This chain connects TRBV23-1 to TRBJ2-4, with 7 bases fitting TRBD2. TRBV23-1 is an ORF, and what it does is uncertain. The CDR3 sequence is CASSHRVGGWEAKNIQYF. CDR3 nucleotides: TGCGCCAGCAGTCATCGTGTGGGGGGGTGGGAAGCCAAAAACATTCAGTACTTC.